This T cell receptor beta chain was captured in a study of patients and donors after allogeneic stem cell transplantation. The CDR3 has 13 amino acids. Trimming removed 4 bases at V and 3 bases at J, with 8 bases between. The germline CDR1 and CDR2 sequences are SGDLS and YYNGEE. MiXCR, applied by TCRdb to the RT-PCR reads, yields one record per CDR3 protein. The sample lists about 410,000 distinct CDR3 sequences; around 15% were seen once. This sequence originates from a human donor who was either an allogeneic HSCT recipient or a stem cell or donor lymphocyte infusion donor (not recorded which). It is not recorded whose cells these are; they may come from a transplant donor. V usage is TRBV9 and J usage is TRBJ1-5; D not resolved. The source material was blood, either unsorted or a sorted T cell fraction (not recorded which). The CDR3 here is CASSSGVNQPQHF. The CDR3, as DNA: TGTGCCAGCAGCTCTGGAGTCAATCAGCCCCAGCATTTT. Supplemented by reference TRBV9 and TRBJ1-5, the full variable domain reads DSGVTQTPKHLITATGQRVTLRCSPRSGDLSVYWYQQSLDQGLQFLIQYYNGEERAKGNILERFSAQQFPDLHSELNLSSLELGDSALYFCASSSGVNQPQHFGDGTRLSIL.